This entry lists 20 T cell receptor beta chains sequenced from one sample in a study of cytomegalovirus exposure and HLA in healthy donors. PCR amplification relied on 60 Vbeta primers (plus 13 Jbeta primers). The table came from immunoSEQ multiplex PCR; TCRdb's copy has only in-frame clones and leaves some out. The sample has about 190,000 clones, over 60% seen once. Sequences were obtained from PBMCs. All receptors come from a woman under 40 in good health and CMV-seropositive.

The chain carries TRBV4-3 and TRBJ2-1; TRBD1 matches at 8 bases. Germline trimming cut 5 bases from V and 6 bases from J; bases unmatched to any gene: 6. The CDR3 extends over 14 amino acids. Germline CDR1 is LGHNA and CDR2 is YSLEER. In DNA form, the CDR3 reads TGCGCCAGCAGCACTAGACAGGGGTCCAATGAGCAGTTCTTC. Its protein product is CASSTRQGSNEQFF.

The J gene is TRBJ1-2, the V gene TRBV28; 7 nucleotides align to TRBD1. This CDR3 region has 14 residues. The V and J ends lost 5 bases and 4 bases, in that order; junction bases with no gene match: 7. CDR1 MDHEN and CDR2 SYDVKM come from the germline V gene. For the CDR3, the DNA is TGTGCCAGCAGTGACCGGACAGGAATCTATGGCTACACCTTC. It is translated as CASSDRTGIYGYTF.

The CDR3 DNA sequence: TGTGCCAGCAGTTCAAGGACCCCCGGAGGGGAAAAACTGTTTTTT. Amino acid sequence: CASSSRTPGGEKLFF. The chain has TRBV28 and TRBJ1-4, with unresolved D. This CDR3 comprises 15 residues. CDR1 and CDR2 (germline): MDHEN, SYDVKM. Trimming pared 4 bases from V and 8 bases from J, leaving 17 bases between.

The rearrangement links TRBV23-1 to TRBJ1-6; D is unclear. TRBV23-1 is noted as an ORF with a role that remains uncertain. The CDR3 spans 16 residues. The V gene lost 0 bases and the J gene lost 0 bases, with 6 bases spanning the gap. The CDR3 loop reads CASSQSRSSYNSPLHF. CDR3 sequence (DNA): TGCGCCAGCAGTCAATCAAGGAGCTCCTATAATTCACCCCTCCACTTT.

The chain carries TRBV23-1 and TRBJ2-2, with D unresolved. Being an ORF, TRBV23-1 has a function that is uncertain. The CDR3 is made up of 17 amino acids. Trimming took off 0 bases at V and 0 bases at J, with 11 bases between the two ends. The CDR3 bases are TGCGCCAGCAGTCAATCGAAATCCAGAACGAACACCGGGGAGCTGTTTTTT. It translates to CASSQSKSRTNTGELFF.

This chain links TRBV4-2 with TRBJ2-1; 8 bases match TRBD2. Germline loops: CDR1 LGHNA, CDR2 YNFKEQ. CDR3 length equals 18 residues. J lost 4 bases, V lost 0 bases, and 11 bases had no gene match. The CDR3 region is CASSQERTGLALYNEQFF. The CDR3 DNA sequence: TGTGCCAGCAGCCAAGAAAGAACCGGACTAGCCCTTTACAATGAGCAGTTCTTC.

A word on this clone: The same CDR3 is also encoded by other DNA sequences in this sample. The chain employs TRBV6-5 and TRBJ1-1; 10 nucleotides align to TRBD1. V lost 4 bases and J lost 4; bases outside the gene matches: 9. Germline assignment: CDR1 MNHEY and CDR2 SVGAGI. This CDR3 has 16 amino acids. This chain's CDR3 is CASSWTGGRTFTEAFF. CDR3 nucleotides: TGTGCCAGCAGTTGGACAGGGGGGAGGACCTTCACTGAAGCTTTCTTT.

The chain joins TRBV25-1 to TRBJ1-1, with 8 bases identical to TRBD1. The V and J ends lost 4 bases and 1 base, in that order; junction bases with no gene match: 5. This CDR3 region has 15 residues. Germline lookup yields CDR1 MGHDK and CDR2 SYGVNS. CDR3 coding DNA: TGTGCCAGCAGTGTTCAGGGGGCAGGGAACACTGAAGCTTTCTTT. This codes for CASSVQGAGNTEAFF. The full variable domain, in which reference TRBV25-1 and TRBJ1-1 provide the parts outside the CDR3, is EADIYQTPRYLVIGTGKKITLECSQTMGHDKMYWYQQDPGMELHLIHYSYGVNSTEKGDLSSESTVSRIRTEHFPLTLESARPSHTSQYLCASSVQGAGNTEAFFGQGTRLTVV.

This chain connects TRBV5-4 to TRBJ1-1; unclear D gene. Germline values: CDR1 SGHNT, CDR2 YYREEE (reference sequence). V lost 5 bases and J 3 bases, leaving 14 bases between the germline ends. CDR3 length: 14 residues. Here the CDR3 DNA reads TGTGCCAGCAGGGAGACTTGGGAGCACACTGAAGCTTTCTTT. Translating gives CASRETWEHTEAFF.

This chain links TRBV28 with TRBJ2-4; 14 bases align to TRBD2. The CDR3 has 14 amino acids. Germline V CDR1 and CDR2: MDHEN, SYDVKM. The J segment lost 14 bases and the V segment lost 5 bases, leaving 8 bases of the junction unmatched. CDR3: CASSPGTSGRWEYF. The CDR3 coding sequence is TGTGCCAGCAGTCCCGGGACTAGCGGGAGATGGGAGTACTTC.

V and J are TRBV18 and TRBJ2-7; unclear D gene. CDR1 and CDR2 (germline): KGHSH, LQKENI. CDR3 size: 13 residues. The V and J ends lost 2 bases and 6 bases respectively, with 11 bases between them. The CDR3 DNA reads TGTGCCAGCTCACCAATCAGGCCAGGCGAGCAGTACTTC. It specifies CASSPIRPGEQYF. The whole variable domain, filled in from reference TRBV18 and TRBJ2-7, reads NAGVMQNPRHLVRRRGQEARLRCSPMKGHSHVYWYRQLPEEGLKFMVYLQKENIIDESGMPKERFSAEFPKEGPSILRIQQVVRGDSAAYFCASSPIRPGEQYFGPGTRLTVT.

This clone has only a few counts. The rearrangement joins TRBV7-2 to TRBJ2-1, with 8 bases matching TRBD2. Germline V gives CDR1 SGHTA, CDR2 FQGNSA. With 4 bases clipped from V and 5 bases from J, the junction kept 7 bases outside the gene matches. This CDR3 spans 15 amino acids. CDR3 nucleotide sequence: TGTGCCAGCAGCTCGGTGACTAGCGCTAACAATGAGCAGTTCTTC. Translating gives CASSSVTSANNEQFF.

The table lists this clone with a few counts. The rearrangement links TRBV7-3 to TRBJ1-6; D gene unclear. The V end was cut by 4 bases, the J end by 7 bases, with 8 bases between. Germline values: CDR1 SGHTA, CDR2 FQGTGA. CDR3 length: 13 residues. CDR3 protein: CASSSQRNSPLHF. The CDR3, as DNA: TGTGCCAGCAGCTCCCAGAGGAATTCACCCCTCCACTTT. Looking up the rest from reference TRBV7-3 and TRBJ1-6 gives the full variable domain: GAGVSQTPSNKVTEKGKYVELRCDPISGHTALYWYRQSLGQGPEFLIYFQGTGAADDSGLPNDRFFAVRPEGSVSTLKIQRTERGDSAVYLCASSSQRNSPLHFGNGTRLTVT.

The chain joins TRBV28 to TRBJ2-3; D might be TRBD1 (5 bases). Germline values: CDR1 MDHEN, CDR2 SYDVKM. Trimming pared 2 bases from V and 4 bases from J, leaving 16 bases between. This CDR3 has 16 residues. The CDR3 loop is CASSLQGRVSADTQYF. CDR3 bases: TGTGCCAGCAGTTTACAGGGTCGGGTATCGGCAGATACGCAGTATTTT.

The V gene is TRBV19, the J gene TRBJ1-5; D possibly corresponds to TRBD1 (5 bases). In germline, CDR1 is LNHDA, CDR2 SQIVND (reference sequence). The CDR3 extends over 14 amino acids. Trimming took off 6 bases at V and 3 bases at J, with 12 bases between the two ends. DNA of the CDR3: TGTGCCAGTAGCATTAGGGACTTCAATCAGCCCCAGCATTTT. Protein sequence: CASSIRDFNQPQHF. Full variable domain (remainder filled in from reference TRBV19 and TRBJ1-5): DGGITQSPKYLFRKEGQNVTLSCEQNLNHDAMYWYRQDPGQGLRLIYYSQIVNDFQKGDIAEGYSVSREKKESFPLTVTSAQKNPTAFYLCASSIRDFNQPQHFGDGTRLSIL.

This clone was seen more than once but under ten times. V gene TRBV27 combines with J gene TRBJ1-1, with D possibly being TRBD1 (6 bases). CDR1 and CDR2 (germline): MNHEY, SMNVEV (reference sequence). V was cut by 4 bases and J by 8 bases, with 17 bases left in between. CDR3 length: 14 residues. DNA of the CDR3: TGTGCCAGCAGTTCCAAACCGGGACACATAGAAGCTTTCTTT. It translates to CASSSKPGHIEAFF.

The chain joins TRBV11-2 to TRBJ2-1, with TRBD2 matching 11 bases. V trimming: 0 bases; J trimming: 10 bases; junction bases outside the gene matches: 11. The length of the CDR3 is 17 residues. Germline CDR1 and CDR2: SGHAT and FQNNGV. The CDR3 region is CASSLDRGSGRAWEQFF. CDR3 in DNA: TGTGCCAGCAGCTTAGATCGGGGTAGCGGGAGGGCCTGGGAGCAGTTCTTC. Full variable domain (outside the CDR3, taken from reference TRBV11-2 and TRBJ2-1): EAGVAQSPRYKIIEKRQSVAFWCNPISGHATLYWYQQILGQGPKLLIQFQNNGVVDDSQLPKDRFSAERLKGVDSTLKIQPAKLEDSAVYLCASSLDRGSGRAWEQFFGPGTRLTVL.

The chain couples TRBV5-1 to TRBJ2-3; 16 nucleotides align to TRBD2. With 3 bases clipped from V and 14 bases from J, the junction kept 6 bases outside the gene matches. This CDR3 contains 14 residues. The germline V gene has CDR1 SGHRS and CDR2 YFSETQ. The CDR3 protein is CASSSSGTSGRGYF. The CDR3 DNA reads TGCGCCAGCAGCTCTTCCGGGACTAGCGGGAGGGGGTATTTT. The full variable domain, completed using reference TRBV5-1 and TRBJ2-3, is KAGVTQTPRYLIKTRGQQVTLSCSPISGHRSVSWYQQTPGQGLQFLFEYFSETQRNKGNFPGRFSGRQFSNSRSEMNVSTLELGDSALYLCASSSSGTSGRGYFGPGTRLTVL.

V and J are TRBV2 and TRBJ1-5; the match to TRBD1 covers 7 bases. The CDR3 contains 14 residues. Germline V CDR1 and CDR2: SNHLY, FYNNEI. The J segment lost 0 bases and the V segment lost 9 bases, leaving 5 bases of the junction unmatched. The CDR3 DNA reads TGTGCCAGTACGACAGGGTATAGCAATCAGCCCCAGCATTTT. This gives the protein CASTTGYSNQPQHF.

This chain connects TRBV19 to TRBJ1-5; 7 nucleotides line up with TRBD1. Trimming took 4 bases from V and 4 from J; bases not matched to a gene: 7. CDR1 and CDR2 from the germline V gene are LNHDA and SQIVND (reference sequence). The CDR3 extends over 15 amino acids. CDR3: CASSTGTVQNQPQHF. The CDR3, as DNA: TGTGCCAGTAGTACAGGGACAGTGCAAAATCAGCCCCAGCATTTT.